The 17 T cell receptor beta chains below all came from one sample that was sequenced in a study of human T cells and chemical hapten exposure. From the RACE reads, TCRdb called clonotypes with MiXCR, one entry per CDR3 protein. The table includes 350,000 to 400,000 distinct CDR3 sequences, about 6.9% detected once. Documented time point: patch test 2, 6 weeks after DPC sensitization. Treatment described: therapeutic diphenylcyclopropenone sensitization with weekly scalp DPC. The source material was whole blood, sampled in connection with sensitization to the hapten diphenylcyclopropenone (DPC). These receptors were taken from a woman aged 18 to 35 with alopecia areata. Some clones in this sample may be carry-over from other donors' samples.

This clonotype was counted ten times or more. This rearrangement joins TRBV6-1 to TRBJ1-5; TRBD1 agrees at 7 bases. Losses at the gene ends were 6 bases for V and 0 bases for J; bases not matched to a gene: 8. The germline CDR1 and CDR2 sequences are MNHNS and SASEGT. The length of the CDR3 is 16 residues. CDR3 in amino acids: CASRSAGGYSNQPQHF. The CDR3 region has the DNA TGTGCCAGCAGATCTGCAGGGGGGTATAGCAATCAGCCCCAGCATTTT.

This sequence joins TRBV19 and TRBJ2-1, with TRBD1 as a possible D gene (5 bases). The CDR3 extends over 13 amino acids. The V gene's germline CDR1 is LNHDA and CDR2 SQIVND (reference sequence). Trimming shortened V by 5 bases and J by 4 bases, and 9 bases separated the two germline ends. CDR3 region: CASSGPGYNEQFF. As DNA, the CDR3 is TGTGCCAGTAGTGGCCCAGGGTACAATGAGCAGTTCTTC.

The chain has TRBV9 and TRBJ2-4; D remains unclear. This CDR3 region has 15 residues. Germline V CDR1 and CDR2: SGDLS, YYNGEE. V dropped 3 bases and J dropped 0 bases, with 10 bases sitting between them. The DNA for the CDR3 is TGTGCCAGCAGCGCACTCTTCCTAGCCAAAAACATTCAGTACTTC. The encoded protein is CASSALFLAKNIQYF. The complete variable domain, with remaining parts taken from reference TRBV9 and TRBJ2-4, reads DSGVTQTPKHLITATGQRVTLRCSPRSGDLSVYWYQQSLDQGLQFLIQYYNGEERAKGNILERFSAQQFPDLHSELNLSSLELGDSALYFCASSALFLAKNIQYFGAGTRLSVL.

In its sample, this clonotype was seen once. The chain combines TRBV27 with TRBJ2-1; 11 bases align to TRBD2. The CDR3 is 19 amino acids. V lost 6 bases, J lost 5 bases, and 18 bases stayed unmatched. Germline CDR1 is MNHEY and CDR2 is SMNVEV (reference sequence). CDR3 in DNA: TGTGCCAGCAGCTCGCCTAGCGGGGGGCCCCGGTTAGTGAACAATGAGCAGTTCTTC. Residues: CASSSPSGGPRLVNNEQFF.

This chain connects TRBV20-1 to TRBJ1-5, with TRBD1 matching 7 bases. The germline gives CDR1 DFQATT, CDR2 SNEGSKA (reference sequence). The CDR3 spans 13 residues. V shed 2 bases and J 7 bases; nucleotides not matched to a gene: 5. CDR3: CSARRAGGQPQHF. As DNA, the CDR3 is TGCAGTGCTAGACGGGCAGGGGGGCAGCCCCAGCATTTT.

This clonotype was detected ten times or more. V and J are TRBV4-2 and TRBJ1-1; the match to TRBD1 covers 10 bases. The V and J ends lost 2 bases and 3 bases, in that order; junction bases with no gene match: 3. The CDR3 is 15 residues long. The V gene's germline CDR1 is LGHNA and CDR2 YNFKEQ. The CDR3 DNA sequence: TGTGCCAGCAGCCAACGAGGACAGGGGGACACTGAAGCTTTCTTT. Its translation is CASSQRGQGDTEAFF.

This clonotype has more than one count but fewer than ten. V is TRBV28 and J is TRBJ1-1, with D perhaps TRBD1 (5 bases). The CDR3 covers 16 residues. V gave up 5 bases and J gave up 5 bases, with 21 bases separating them. Germline CDR1 MDHEN, CDR2 SYDVKM. CDR3 bases: TGTGCCAGCAGTCCCCGACTGGGAAAGGGGAGGACTGAAGCTTTCTTT. This gives the protein CASSPRLGKGRTEAFF. The full variable domain, completed using reference TRBV28 and TRBJ1-1, is DVKVTQSSRYLVKRTGEKVFLECVQDMDHENMFWYRQDPGLGLRLIYFSYDVKMKEKGDIPEGYSVSREKKERFSLILESASTNQTSMYLCASSPRLGKGRTEAFFGQGTRLTVV.

This clonotype has only a few counts. The chain links TRBV5-6 to TRBJ1-3; D unclear. V was shortened by 5 bases and J by 5 bases, with 14 bases between the two germline ends. Germline lookup yields CDR1 SGHDT and CDR2 YYEEEE. This CDR3 has 14 residues. The CDR3 DNA sequence: TGTGCCAGCAGGGACGCGACGGCTAGAAACACCATATATTTT. This codes for CASRDATARNTIYF. Full variable domain (rest looked up from reference TRBV5-6 and TRBJ1-3): DAGVTQSPTHLIKTRGQQVTLRCSPKSGHDTVSWYQQALGQGPQFIFQYYEEEERQRGNFPDRFSGHQFPNYSSELNVNALLLGDSALYLCASRDATARNTIYFGEGSWLTVV.

This clonotype came up many times. The rearrangement uses TRBV10-3 and TRBJ2-7, with 10 bases aligning to TRBD1. The CDR3 has 16 residues. V gave up 3 bases and J gave up 2 bases; unmatched junction bases: 7. Germline V gene lookup returns CDR1 ENHRY and CDR2 SYGVKD. This chain's CDR3 is CAISDPSGTGAYEQYF. The CDR3 nucleotides are TGTGCCATCAGTGACCCCTCCGGGACAGGGGCCTACGAGCAGTACTTC.

The chain uses TRBV9 and TRBJ2-7; 9 bases line up with TRBD2. CDR3 length: 14 residues. V dropped 5 bases and J dropped 4; count of bases not matched to a gene: 7. Germline CDR1 SGDLS, CDR2 YYNGEE. The CDR3 loop reads CASSISGGSYEQYF. In DNA form, the CDR3 reads TGTGCCAGCAGTATTAGCGGGGGATCATACGAGCAGTACTTC.

Ten or more counts support this clonotype. This sequence joins TRBV10-3 and TRBJ1-6, with a tentative D call TRBD1 (6 bases). The CDR3 consists of 17 residues. Germline V CDR1 and CDR2: ENHRY, SYGVKD. Trimming stripped 8 bases from V and 3 bases from J, with 20 bases between. The CDR3 loop reads CAIYPKGDPFYNSPLHF. The CDR3 DNA sequence: TGTGCCATCTACCCGAAGGGGGACCCCTTCTATAATTCACCCCTCCACTTT.

This clonotype has a count of ten or more. The genes are TRBV6-5 and TRBJ2-7; no clear D. The CDR3 totals 14 residues. CDR1 and CDR2 (germline): MNHEY, SVGAGI. The V end lost 5 bases, the J end lost 12 bases, and 23 bases lay between the germline ends. DNA for the CDR3: TGTGCCAGCAGTGCGCGCCTCGACGCAAACCAACCGTACTTC. It is translated as CASSARLDANQPYF.

Ten or more counts support this clonotype. The J gene is TRBJ2-1, the V gene TRBV6-5; 9 bases are a match to TRBD2. Germline V gives CDR1 MNHEY, CDR2 SVGAGI. The CDR3 consists of 15 residues. V lost 6 bases, J lost 9 bases, and 12 bases stayed unmatched. Written as DNA, the CDR3 is TGTGCCAGCAGCTGGGTGGTGACTAGCGGACGTGAGCAGTTCTTC. Amino acids: CASSWVVTSGREQFF.

The sample holds many counts of this clonotype. This sequence joins TRBV6-1 and TRBJ1-4; no reliable D call. Germline V gene lookup returns CDR1 MNHNS and CDR2 SASEGT. The V end lost 6 bases, the J end lost 8 bases, and 16 bases lay between the germline ends. This CDR3 has 14 amino acids. The CDR3, as DNA: TGTGCCAGCAGCCGGACTGGCGTAGGAGAAAAACTGTTTTTT. Amino acid sequence: CASSRTGVGEKLFF.

On this clonotype itself: An end of the junction does not agree with germline; a read error may underlie this. The gene calls are TRBV12-3 or TRBV12-4 and TRBJ2-3, with 8 nucleotides matching TRBD2. The length of the CDR3 is 13 residues. The CDR3 loop reads CAGSSRERGPQYF. The CDR3 DNA reads as TGTGCCGGCAGTAGTCGGGAGCGGGGGCCGCAGTATTTT.

The chain uses TRBV3-1 and TRBJ1-2; possibly TRBD1 for D (5 bases). Germline V gives CDR1 LGHDT, CDR2 YNNKEL (reference sequence). The ends were cut back, 0 bases at V and 4 bases at J, with 9 bases in the middle. CDR3 length: 14 amino acids. For the CDR3, the DNA is TGTGCCAGCAGCCAAGATGACAGTACCTATGGCTACACCTTC. Translated: CASSQDDSTYGYTF. Using reference TRBV3-1 and TRBJ1-2 for the parts outside the CDR3, the full variable domain is DTAVSQTPKYLVTQMGNDKSIKCEQNLGHDTMYWYKQDSKKFLKIMFSYNNKELIINETVPNRFSPKSPDKAHLNLHINSLELGDSAVYFCASSQDDSTYGYTFGSGTRLTVV.

Ten or more counts support this clonotype. The chain carries TRBV12-3 or TRBV12-4 and TRBJ1-5, with 7 bases lining up with TRBD1. This CDR3 is 13 amino acids long. Trimming cost V 5 bases and J 11 bases; bases outside gene matches: 9. The CDR3 nucleotides are TGTGCCAGCAGTCAGGACAGGTTTGGGTCCCAGCATTTT. Translating it yields CASSQDRFGSQHF.